One sample yielded the 5 T cell receptor beta chains listed below, sequenced in a study of T-cell memory formation after mild COVID-19. TCRdb independently ran MiXCR on the 5' RACE reads; one entry per CDR3 protein. The sample includes fewer than 350,000 distinct CDR3 sequences, 15% to 20% of them seen just once. Sequenced sample: PBMCs or a T cell subset sorted from them (not recorded which). The receptors originated from a man younger than 35 who had mild COVID-19 (a few samples of this study predate the infection). Cell type and time point are not known.

This clonotype turned up a few times. The chain combines TRBV5-1 with TRBJ2-1; D remains ambiguous. V was shortened by 0 bases and J by 7 bases, with 5 bases between the two germline ends. Germline lookup yields CDR1 SGHRS and CDR2 YFSETQ. The CDR3 sequence is 12 residues long. The CDR3 protein is CASSLDANEQFF. CDR3 bases: TGCGCCAGCAGCTTGGATGCGAATGAGCAGTTCTTC.

This clonotype was observed a few times. The chain employs TRBV10-3 and TRBJ2-3, with 7 bases fitting TRBD2. The V and J ends lost 6 bases and 2 bases, in that order; junction bases with no gene match: 8. Germline V gives CDR1 ENHRY, CDR2 SYGVKD. The CDR3 consists of 15 residues. The CDR3 DNA reads as TGTGCCATCAGGGCTGCGGCGGGGGACACAGATACGCAGTATTTT. Its translation is CAIRAAAGDTDTQYF.

This clonotype has a handful of counts. The chain links TRBV5-1 to TRBJ2-1; 8 nucleotides line up with TRBD2. Trimming cost V 1 base and J 7 bases; bases outside gene matches: 7. From germline, CDR1 is SGHRS and CDR2 YFSETQ. CDR3 size: 15 residues. CDR3 loop: CASSLLSGGPNEQFF. CDR3 coding DNA: TGCGCCAGCAGCTTGTTAAGCGGGGGCCCGAATGAGCAGTTCTTC.

This clonotype has a handful of counts. The V and J genes are TRBV5-8 and TRBJ2-1; TRBD2 matches 9 bases. V lost 0 bases, J lost 8 bases, and 0 bases stayed unmatched. The CDR3 has 13 amino acids. The germline CDR1 and CDR2 sequences are SGHTS and YDEGEE. The CDR3 here is CASSLVAGDEQFF. The CDR3 region has the DNA TGTGCCAGCAGCTTGGTAGCGGGGGATGAGCAGTTCTTC.

The DNA of the CDR3 is TGTGCCAGCAGCTCCCGAGGGGGGCGCTGGCAAGAGACCCAGTACTTC. The encoded protein is CASSSRGGRWQETQYF. J is TRBJ2-5 and V is TRBV7-9; possibly TRBD1 or TRBD2 for D (6 bases each). The CDR3 has 16 residues. The V gene lost 4 bases and the J gene lost 2 bases, with 17 bases spanning the gap. Germline-derived CDR1 and CDR2 are SEHNR and FQNEAQ (reference sequence).